Following are 10 T cell receptor beta chains from one sample sequenced in a study of blood T cell repertoires in COVID-19. Here immunoSEQ multiplex PCR was the method, and the copy in TCRdb shows in-frame clones only, minus some. Here the sample spans some 150,000 clones, about nine tenths being singletons. The sequencing input was peripheral blood. These receptors were collected from a woman aged 55-70 years who had recovered from COVID-19.

This chain uses TRBV9 with TRBJ2-7; TRBD2 matches 7 bases. V was clipped by 3 bases and J by 0 bases; unmatched bases: 6. The V gene's germline CDR1 is SGDLS and CDR2 YYNGEE. The length of the CDR3 is 15 residues. CDR3 in DNA: TGTGCCAGCAGCGCCCGCCCTAGCGGCTCCTACGAGCAGTACTTC. Translated, it gives CASSARPSGSYEQYF. Full variable domain (missing parts from reference TRBV9 and TRBJ2-7): DSGVTQTPKHLITATGQRVTLRCSPRSGDLSVYWYQQSLDQGLQFLIQYYNGEERAKGNILERFSAQQFPDLHSELNLSSLELGDSALYFCASSARPSGSYEQYFGPGTRLTVT.

The chain links TRBV6-1 to TRBJ1-5; 7 positions match TRBD1. V shed 0 bases, J shed 7 bases, and the junction held 21 bases outside the gene matches. The CDR3 is made up of 20 amino acids. Looked up from germline, CDR1 is MNHNS and CDR2 is SASEGT. CDR3 sequence: CASSEAVGNEDRAREQPQHF. The DNA of the CDR3 is TGTGCCAGCAGTGAAGCGGTGGGGAACGAAGACAGGGCAAGGGAGCAGCCCCAGCATTTT.

The chain recombines TRBV19 with TRBJ2-1, with D uncertain. V was trimmed by 0 bases and J by 10 bases, leaving 13 bases between them. The CDR3 spans 14 residues. Germline loops: CDR1 LNHDA, CDR2 SQIVND (reference sequence). The CDR3 DNA is TGTGCCAGTAGTATAGAGCCATCATCCCGGGAGCAGTTCTTC. Protein sequence: CASSIEPSSREQFF. Full variable domain (outside the CDR3, taken from reference TRBV19 and TRBJ2-1): DGGITQSPKYLFRKEGQNVTLSCEQNLNHDAMYWYRQDPGQGLRLIYYSQIVNDFQKGDIAEGYSVSREKKESFPLTVTSAQKNPTAFYLCASSIEPSSREQFFGPGTRLTVL.

The gene calls are TRBV9 and TRBJ1-1, with TRBD1 as a possible D gene (5 bases). The CDR3 is 16 residues long. The V end was cut by 0 bases, the J end by 2 bases, with 14 bases between. Germline V gene lookup returns CDR1 SGDLS and CDR2 YYNGEE. CDR3 sequence reads: CASSVDDMGGNTEAFF. CDR3 coding DNA: TGTGCCAGCAGCGTAGATGATATGGGGGGAAACACTGAAGCTTTCTTT.

This chain links TRBV6-2 or TRBV6-3 with TRBJ1-2; TRBD1 is a possible D gene (5 bases). This CDR3 has 12 amino acids. Germline CDR1 reads MNHEY; CDR2 reads SVGEGT. Trimming pared 3 bases from V and 8 bases from J, leaving 10 bases between. The CDR3 nucleotides read TGTGCCAGCAGTTATTCTTGGGGCGGCTACACCTTC. Its protein is CASSYSWGGYTF.

In its sample, this clone was seen a few times. This chain links TRBV19 with TRBJ1-1; TRBD1 aligns across 9 bases. The CDR3 runs 17 residues. CDR1 LNHDA and CDR2 SQIVND come from the germline V gene (reference sequence). After removal of 4 bases from V and 3 bases from J, the junction contained 12 bases not matched to a gene. CDR3 protein: CASSSGGQGREYTEAFF. CDR3 nucleotide sequence: TGTGCCAGTAGTAGTGGAGGACAGGGGCGGGAATACACTGAAGCTTTCTTT. Full variable domain (outside the CDR3, taken from reference TRBV19 and TRBJ1-1): DGGITQSPKYLFRKEGQNVTLSCEQNLNHDAMYWYRQDPGQGLRLIYYSQIVNDFQKGDIAEGYSVSREKKESFPLTVTSAQKNPTAFYLCASSSGGQGREYTEAFFGQGTRLTVV.

V gene TRBV7-9 combines with J gene TRBJ1-4; no clear D gene. Per the germline V gene, CDR1 is SEHNR and CDR2 is FQNEAQ (reference sequence). V was cut by 5 bases and J by 5 bases, with 12 bases left in between. There are 14 residues in the CDR3. CDR3 region: CASSRDRGNEKLFF. CDR3 bases: TGTGCCAGCAGCCGCGACCGGGGAAATGAAAAACTGTTTTTT.

The J gene is TRBJ1-6, the V gene TRBV4-1, with 10 bases matching TRBD1. This CDR3 is built from 19 residues. The V and J ends lost 5 bases and 7 bases, in that order; junction bases with no gene match: 17. Germline CDR1 is MGHRA and CDR2 is YSYEKL. The CDR3 region is CASSGPGQGTTLGNSPLHF. The DNA of the CDR3 is TGCGCCAGCAGCGGACCGGGACAGGGGACCACCTTGGGGAATTCACCCCTCCACTTT.

This clone was recorded a few times. The V gene is TRBV9, the J gene TRBJ2-5; D perhaps matches TRBD1 (6 bases). Germline assignment: CDR1 SGDLS and CDR2 YYNGEE. This CDR3 contains 14 residues. The V gene lost 0 bases and the J gene lost 4 bases, with 10 bases spanning the gap. Here the CDR3 reads CASSVEVGGETQYF. CDR3 in DNA: TGTGCCAGCAGCGTAGAAGTAGGGGGAGAGACCCAGTACTTC.

The chain uses TRBV25-1 and TRBJ2-6, with TRBD1 matching over 7 bases. The ends lost 8 bases at V and 4 bases at J; junction bases unmatched: 8. CDR3 length: 15 amino acids. Germline V gene sequence: CDR1 MGHDK, CDR2 SYGVNS. The CDR3 loop reads CASGVPGQGANVLTF. The CDR3 DNA sequence: TGTGCCAGCGGTGTCCCGGGACAGGGGGCCAACGTCCTGACTTTC.